Listed below are T cell receptor beta chains from one sample, sequenced in a study of T cell changes during pregnancy in multiple sclerosis. Using immunoSEQ multiplex PCR, the repertoire was profiled, and TCRdb retains in-frame clones only, with some absent. The data show approximately 99,000 clones, with 90% seen just once and around 0.78% held by the top ten. The material was peripheral blood, obtained in the second trimester of pregnancy. The receptors derive from a female donor in good health, enrolled as a control in a pregnancy study. CDR3s leave out the opening cysteine and the closing phenylalanine or tryptophan.

J gene | V gene | CDR3 protein
TRBJ2-7 | TRBV11-2 | ASRFTGTSGSGTYEQY
TRBJ1-2 | TRBV27 | ASSPTGDGYT
TRBJ1-2 | TRBV6-5 | ASSYLGGRVDGYT
TRBJ1-2 | TRBV27 | ASRAWEGSGYT
TRBJ2-6 | TRBV4-3 | ASGEGNSGANVLT
TRBJ2-7 | TRBV9 | ASSSAYEQY
TRBJ1-1 | TRBV7-2 | ASSWDRLGAEAF
TRBJ2-7 | TRBV10-3 | AITRTGAKYEQY
TRBJ2-5 | TRBV6-5 | ASSYFRGGTQY
TRBJ1-5 | TRBV10-3 | AISEITGDQPQH
TRBJ1-2 | TRBV27 | ASSLSPRLDVYGYT
TRBJ2-1 | TRBV2 | ASSMVTGRSYNEQF
TRBJ2-7 | TRBV7-9 | ASSAQGSYEQY
TRBJ1-4 | TRBV6-1 | ASSRRGEVEKLF
TRBJ1-2 | TRBV25-1 | ASSEYPTGGDYGYT
TRBJ1-5 | TRBV6-1 | ASSERGVSNQPQH
TRBJ1-1 | TRBV7-2 | ASSRGTVNTEAF
TRBJ1-4 | TRBV29-1 | SASVNGAQEKLF
TRBJ1-6 | TRBV2 | ASRTGIPLH
TRBJ2-3 | TRBV19 | ASSLSGTGGTDTQY
TRBJ1-2 | TRBV5-1 | ASSLEGQNYGYT
TRBJ1-2 | TRBV5-6 | ASSSQGASYGYT
TRBJ2-7 | TRBV28 | ASREGSAGGDEQY
TRBJ2-1 | TRBV7-2 | ASSPRTGGPANEQF
TRBJ2-3 | TRBV9 | ASGLGGNTDTQY
TRBJ1-1 | TRBV19 | ASSLTGTGGTEAF
TRBJ2-1 | TRBV5-1 | ASSRNRDRGSYNEQF
TRBJ2-5 | TRBV10-3 | AISDLAQETQY
TRBJ2-1 | TRBV30 | AWATGLAGPEQF
TRBJ1-5 | TRBV4-1 | ASSPLGGDQH
TRBJ1-3 | TRBV18 | ASSDRVVSGNTIY
TRBJ1-6 | TRBV5-1 | ASSLVGTRGNSPLH
TRBJ1-2 | TRBV19 | ASRTSGTGNYGYT
TRBJ1-2 | TRBV5-6 | ASSPDRSYGYT
TRBJ2-7 | TRBV5-8 | ASSLAPFSYEQY
TRBJ2-3 | TRBV7-2 | ASSLLANTDTQY
TRBJ2-1 | TRBV9 | ASSIIAGFSYNEQF